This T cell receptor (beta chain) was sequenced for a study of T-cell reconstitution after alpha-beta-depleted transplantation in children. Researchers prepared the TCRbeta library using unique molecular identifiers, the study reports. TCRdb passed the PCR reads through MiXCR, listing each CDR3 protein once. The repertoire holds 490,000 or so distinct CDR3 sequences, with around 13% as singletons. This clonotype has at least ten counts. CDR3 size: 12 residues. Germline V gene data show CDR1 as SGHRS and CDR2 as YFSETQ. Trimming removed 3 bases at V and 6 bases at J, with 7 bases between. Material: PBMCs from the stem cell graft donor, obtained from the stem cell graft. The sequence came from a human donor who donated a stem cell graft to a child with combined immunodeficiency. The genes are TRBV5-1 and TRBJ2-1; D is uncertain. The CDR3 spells CASSSDVNEQFF. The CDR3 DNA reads TGCGCCAGCAGCTCGGATGTCAATGAGCAGTTCTTC.